Many counts were recorded for the clone carrying this TCR beta chain. Its antigen is unknown. The V and J ends lost 4 bases and 2 bases, in that order; junction bases with no gene match: 4. CDR3 size: 15 residues. CDR1 and CDR2 (germline): KGHDR, SFDVKD. This entry belongs to a study of human T cells and chemical hapten exposure. Study-wide results and caveats: The study found expanded TCRs formed significantly more large CDR3 similarity clusters than controls. The donor cohort had alopecia, so its immune response may not match that of healthy people.

Time point reported: patch test 1, 2 weeks after DPC sensitization. Indicated treatment: therapeutic diphenylcyclopropenone sensitization with weekly scalp DPC. As handled by the study authors: Across samples, TCR counts had a median of about 100,000 and ranged from about 23,224 to 700,000. TCRdb itself ran the RACE reads through MiXCR, one entry per CDR3 protein. TCRdb assigned the V and J calls; the authors' analysis was not used. Of fewer than 95,000 distinct CDR3 sequences listed, about 10% are singletons. The receptor comes from a man in his forties with alopecia areata. Some clones in this sample may be carry-over from other donors' samples. The chain has TRBV24-1 and TRBJ2-3; 8 nucleotides match TRBD1. This material consisted of whole blood, taken in connection with sensitization to the hapten diphenylcyclopropenone (DPC). The CDR3 spells CATSEAGGNTDTQYF. Written as DNA, the CDR3 is TGTGCCACCAGTGAGGCAGGGGGCAACACAGATACGCAGTATTTT.